The entry below gives a single T cell receptor (beta chain) sequence along with its context. The data originate from a study of blood T cell repertoires in COVID-19. Overall study: The United States, Italy and Spain were the sources of the acute and convalescent COVID-19 samples. PBMCs, B-cell-depleted T cells, or T cells were the source of the cDNA or gDNA that made up the material.

Original analysis: Amplification with reference gene primers provided the estimates of nucleated cell counts. Repertoires were generated with immunoSEQ multiplex PCR, while TCRdb's copy carries only in-frame clones and drops some. The D gene and trimming were derived from the DNA, and the V and J assignments and clone size from that table. Among about 150,000 clones listed, around nine tenths were seen once. This CDR3 has 15 residues. Germline V gives CDR1 SNHLY, CDR2 FYNNEI. V was pared by 4 bases and J by 4 bases, with 16 bases between. The source material was peripheral blood. The receptor was derived from an older woman with acute or convalescent COVID-19. This sequence joins TRBV2 and TRBJ1-1; D gene ambiguous. The CDR3 region is CASSARPGMGTEAFF. The CDR3 DNA is TGTGCCAGCAGTGCACGGCCGGGTATGGGCACTGAAGCTTTCTTT.